Reported below is one T cell receptor (beta chain). What it recognizes is unknown. The record originates from a study of OX40 agonist ivuxolimab in advanced cancers. About the research overall: Partial responses were achieved by three patients: one hepatocellular carcinoma, two cutaneous melanoma.

Clones were read by immunoSEQ multiplex PCR, and TCRdb kept only the in-frame ones, dropping some. The sample records tens of thousands of clones, approximately 90% being singletons. This CDR3 has 13 amino acids. V lost 0 bases, J lost 9 bases, and 4 bases stayed unmatched. The germline V gene encodes CDR1 MGHRA and CDR2 YSYEKL. Points from the study as a whole: Within 6 weeks, CD4+ and CD8+ blood T cells expanded clonally at 0.1 to 3.0 mg/kg.

Prior autoimmune disease or systemic immunosuppression barred patients. This sample comprised CD4+ or CD8+ T cells sorted from blood, obtained in a trial of the OX40 agonist ivuxolimab. This sequence joins TRBV4-1 and TRBJ2-7; 8 bases line up with TRBD1. The source of this sequence is an adult with an advanced solid tumor such as melanoma, head and neck, liver or kidney cancer. The CDR3 nucleotides are TGCGCCAGCAGCCAAGACAGGGGGCGGGGGCAGTACTTC. Translating gives CASSQDRGRGQYF.